This T cell receptor (beta chain) emerged from a study of T cells in Graves' hyperthyroidism and ophthalmopathy. Background on the study: Peripheral blood specimens were obtained at initial diagnosis, prior to any treatment.

RNA transcripts provided the source from which TCR beta CDR3 regions were amplified. A first-round RT-PCR of the TCR CDR3 used the HTBI primer set. TCRdb independently ran MiXCR on the multiplex PCR reads; one entry per CDR3 protein. The sample lists about 400,000 distinct CDR3 sequences, around a sixth occurring once. The diagnostic basis comprised clinical symptoms, serum thyroxine and TRAb, thyroid ultrasound and orbital computed tomography. The germline V gene has CDR1 SGHAT and CDR2 FQNNGV. This CDR3 is built from 15 residues. Trimming at V came to 2 bases and at J to 6 bases, leaving 7 bases not matched to a gene. Overall study results and limits: Ophthalmopathy cases were set apart from stable hyperthyroidism by a 13 V-J model.

This clonotype appeared many times. The antigen remains unidentified. The chain couples TRBV11-2 to TRBJ2-7; 10 nucleotides line up with TRBD2. The source is a woman younger than 30 with Graves' hyperthyroidism. The sequenced material came from blood. The CDR3 nucleotides are TGTGCCAGCAGCTTAAGTAATAGCGGGAGGCGCGAGCAGTACTTC. Translation gives CASSLSNSGRREQYF.